The sample holds a few counts of the clone carrying this TCR beta chain. The antigen is not known. The source of the sample is a study of T cells after yellow fever vaccination. TCRdb re-derived calls from the 5' RACE reads in MiXCR, one entry per CDR3 protein. The table includes a few hundred thousand distinct CDR3 sequences, 15% to 20% detected once. The study, taken as a whole, reports: It was the secondary response that reached its peak faster, day 5 versus 15, but it was weaker. Post-booster reappearance was seen for most primary-vaccination clones (about 95% CD4, 75% to 90% CD8). Across the CD4 and CD8 compartments, a small share of clonotypes was present in both.

This CDR3 region has 14 residues. CDR1 and CDR2 (germline): SQVTM, ANQGSEA. Trimming stripped 4 bases from V and 9 bases from J, with 19 bases between. The sample in question was PBMCs, obtained 15 days after the yellow fever booster vaccination. This TCR derives from a man aged 30 to 39 who received the YFV17D yellow fever vaccine. The rearrangement uses TRBV29-1 and TRBJ2-1; a weak D match, TRBD2 (5 bases). The CDR3 DNA is TGCAGCGTTGTTGGACCGACCAGCGGTTTTGAGCAGTTCTTC. As protein: CSVVGPTSGFEQFF.